These 18 T cell receptor beta chains share one sample of origin, sequenced in a study of CD8 T cells in Susac syndrome. With random hexamers, about 0.45 to 1 ug RNA was reverse transcribed. MiXCR was run by TCRdb on the immunoSEQ multiplex PCR reads, yielding one entry per CDR3 protein. The table has under 20,000 distinct CDR3 sequences, roughly 95% seen once; the top ten hold over 0.2%. The specimen was CD8+ T cells from PBMCs. Every receptor here comes from a human donor in good health.

The chain couples TRBV30 to TRBJ2-3; 12 bases agree with TRBD2. Trimming took 3 bases from V and 4 from J; bases not matched to a gene: 8. CDR3 length: 16 amino acids. Germline assignment: CDR1 GTSNPN and CDR2 SVGIG (reference sequence). CDR3 protein: CAWRNGLAGPADTQYF. Here the CDR3 DNA reads TGTGCCTGGAGGAATGGACTAGCGGGACCGGCAGATACGCAGTATTTT.

The J gene is TRBJ1-4, the V gene TRBV4-3, with D unresolved. Trimming removed 0 bases from V and 7 bases from J, with 15 bases in between. This CDR3 contains 16 residues. Germline V gene lookup returns CDR1 LGHNA and CDR2 YSLEER. The CDR3 reads CASSQDTVGPPEKLFF. CDR3 coding DNA: TGCGCCAGCAGCCAAGATACTGTCGGGCCGCCTGAAAAACTGTTTTTT.

The chain combines TRBV19 with TRBJ2-7; 10 bases match TRBD1. Trimming took 5 bases from V and 4 from J; bases not matched to a gene: 2. Germline V gene data show CDR1 as LNHDA and CDR2 as SQIVND (reference sequence). The CDR3 is made up of 13 amino acids. For the CDR3, the DNA is TGTGCCAGTAGTGCGGGACAGGGGTACGAGCAGTACGTC. It yields the protein CASSAGQGYEQYV.

The chain carries TRBV27 and TRBJ2-7; possibly TRBD2 for D (6 bases). V was clipped by 2 bases and J by 1 base, with 9 bases between them. The CDR3 runs 14 residues. Germline CDR1 reads MNHEY; CDR2 reads SMNVEV (reference sequence). This CDR3 reads CASSLEGTSYEQYF. Written as DNA, the CDR3 is TGTGCCAGCAGTTTAGAGGGGACTTCCTACGAGCAGTACTTC.

The chain employs TRBV9 and TRBJ1-2, with no clear D. Germline loops: CDR1 SGDLS, CDR2 YYNGEE. The CDR3 consists of 13 residues. V dropped 1 base and J dropped 8 bases, with 12 bases sitting between them. This chain's CDR3 is CASSVWSGGGYTF. The DNA of the CDR3 is TGTGCCAGCAGCGTATGGTCAGGAGGGGGCTACACCTTC.

The chain is built from TRBV2 and TRBJ2-1, with D perhaps matching TRBD2 (6 bases). The CDR3 is 15 amino acids. Trimming shortened V by 7 bases and J by 0 bases, and 13 bases separated the two germline ends. Germline CDR1 SNHLY, CDR2 FYNNEI. The CDR3 spells CASIGGASSYNEQFF. Written as DNA, the CDR3 is TGTGCCAGCATCGGCGGGGCGAGCTCCTACAATGAGCAGTTCTTC. Complete variable domain (other parts from reference TRBV2 and TRBJ2-1): EPEVTQTPSHQVTQMGQEVILRCVPISNHLYFYWYRQILGQKVEFLVSFYNNEISEKSEIFDDQFSVERPDGSNFTLKIRSTKLEDSAMYFCASIGGASSYNEQFFGPGTRLTVL.

The rearrangement uses TRBV7-2 and TRBJ2-3; 7 nucleotides agree with TRBD2. V dropped 1 base and J dropped 2; count of bases not matched to a gene: 6. Germline CDR1 and CDR2: SGHTA and FQGNSA. The CDR3 has 16 residues. The CDR3 loop reads CASSLVGGSFTDTQYF. CDR3 coding DNA: TGTGCCAGCAGCTTAGTCGGCGGGAGTTTCACAGATACGCAGTATTTT. Full variable domain (outside the CDR3, taken from reference TRBV7-2 and TRBJ2-3): GAGVSQSPSNKVTEKGKDVELRCDPISGHTALYWYRQSLGQGLEFLIYFQGNSAPDKSGLPSDRFSAERTGGSVSTLTIQRTQQEDSAVYLCASSLVGGSFTDTQYFGPGTRLTVL.

The V call is TRBV4-1, the J call TRBJ1-1, with D tentatively TRBD1 (6 bases). The V and J ends lost 0 bases and 4 bases respectively, with 15 bases between them. The CDR3 covers 16 residues. Germline CDR1 is MGHRA and CDR2 is YSYEKL. The CDR3 sequence is CASSQEPQGSGTEAFF. Here the CDR3 DNA reads TGCGCCAGCAGCCAAGAGCCACAGGGCTCTGGCACTGAAGCTTTCTTT.

The V gene is TRBV2, the J gene TRBJ2-1, with unresolved D. Germline assignment: CDR1 SNHLY and CDR2 FYNNEI. The V gene lost 6 bases and the J gene lost 8 bases, with 5 bases spanning the gap. The CDR3 consists of 10 residues. This chain's CDR3 is CASRKDEQFF. The CDR3 coding sequence is TGTGCCAGCAGAAAGGATGAGCAGTTCTTC.

V usage is TRBV7-3 and J usage is TRBJ1-1; possibly TRBD1 for D (5 bases). Germline V CDR1 and CDR2: SGHTA, FQGTGA. This CDR3 has 16 amino acids. V shed 5 bases and J shed 0 bases, with 16 bases lying between them. The CDR3, as DNA: TGTGCCAGCAGCCCATCAGTGGGGCGGATGAACACTGAAGCTTTCTTT. Translation gives CASSPSVGRMNTEAFF.

The chain links TRBV5-6 to TRBJ2-1, with D possibly TRBD1 on 6 matching bases. The V end was cut by 0 bases, the J end by 15 bases, with 16 bases between. Germline values: CDR1 SGHDT, CDR2 YYEEEE. The CDR3 covers 13 residues. The CDR3, as DNA: TGTGCCAGCAGCTTGGCAACGGACAGCGATACGTTCTTC. Translating gives CASSLATDSDTFF. Full variable domain (missing parts from reference TRBV5-6 and TRBJ2-1): DAGVTQSPTHLIKTRGQQVTLRCSPKSGHDTVSWYQQALGQGPQFIFQYYEEEERQRGNFPDRFSGHQFPNYSSELNVNALLLGDSALYLCASSLATDSDTFFGPGTRLTVL.

V usage is TRBV5-1 and J usage is TRBJ2-1; 11 bases match TRBD2. J was trimmed by 7 bases and V by 2 bases; bases with no gene match: 11. The CDR3 contains 17 residues. Germline CDR1 and CDR2: SGHRS and YFSETQ. CDR3 bases: TGCGCCAGCAGCTTCGGACTAGCGGGTATCGAAGGGAATGAGCAGTTCTTC. Translating it yields CASSFGLAGIEGNEQFF. The whole variable domain, filled in from reference TRBV5-1 and TRBJ2-1, reads KAGVTQTPRYLIKTRGQQVTLSCSPISGHRSVSWYQQTPGQGLQFLFEYFSETQRNKGNFPGRFSGRQFSNSRSEMNVSTLELGDSALYLCASSFGLAGIEGNEQFFGPGTRLTVL.

The chain carries TRBV20-1 and TRBJ2-7; 8 bases align to TRBD1. The CDR3 loop spans 15 amino acids. Losses at the gene ends were 4 bases for V and 2 bases for J; bases not matched to a gene: 10. The germline gives CDR1 DFQATT, CDR2 SNEGSKA (reference sequence). As DNA, the CDR3 is TGCAGTGCTAATTCACCAGGGGGCACCACCTACGAGCAGTACTTC. It encodes CSANSPGGTTYEQYF.

The chain is built from TRBV4-3 and TRBJ2-1, with TRBD2 matching 9 bases. The CDR3 runs to 16 residues. V shed 0 bases, J shed 4 bases, and the junction held 4 bases outside the gene matches. Looked up from germline, CDR1 is LGHNA and CDR2 is YSLEER. The CDR3 is CASSQEGTSRYNEQFF. For the CDR3, the DNA is TGCGCCAGCAGCCAAGAGGGGACTAGCAGATACAATGAGCAGTTCTTC.

The chain combines TRBV7-2 with TRBJ2-2, with 7 nucleotides matching TRBD2. Germline V lookup: CDR1 SGHTA, CDR2 FQGNSA. The junction had 12 bases not matched to a gene; V was cut back by 7 bases and J by 4 bases. This CDR3 contains 16 residues. The CDR3 spells CASTHPGTKGTGELFF. CDR3 in DNA: TGTGCCAGCACCCACCCCGGGACTAAGGGCACCGGGGAGCTGTTTTTT. Variable domain in full (rest from reference TRBV7-2 and TRBJ2-2): GAGVSQSPSNKVTEKGKDVELRCDPISGHTALYWYRQSLGQGLEFLIYFQGNSAPDKSGLPSDRFSAERTGGSVSTLTIQRTQQEDSAVYLCASTHPGTKGTGELFFGEGSRLTVL.

This rearrangement joins TRBV25-1 to TRBJ1-5; the match to TRBD1 covers 7 bases. The length of the CDR3 is 18 residues. The germline gives CDR1 MGHDK, CDR2 SYGVNS. V gave up 9 bases and J gave up 0 bases; unmatched junction bases: 17. The CDR3: CASPERGTATYSNQPQHF. The CDR3 DNA follows: TGTGCCAGTCCCGAACGGGGGACAGCAACTTATAGCAATCAGCCCCAGCATTTT.

The V call is TRBV28, the J call TRBJ1-4, with D possibly TRBD1 on 5 matching bases. The CDR3 has 19 amino acids. V lost 6 bases and J lost 0, with 23 bases in between. The V gene's germline CDR1 is MDHEN and CDR2 SYDVKM. The CDR3 DNA is TGTGCCAGCAGACGACCTCCGGGACGGACAAATGCAACTAATGAAAAACTGTTTTTT. This codes for CASRRPPGRTNATNEKLFF. Based on the CDR3 plus reference TRBV28 and TRBJ1-4, the full variable domain is DVKVTQSSRYLVKRTGEKVFLECVQDMDHENMFWYRQDPGLGLRLIYFSYDVKMKEKGDIPEGYSVSREKKERFSLILESASTNQTSMYLCASRRPPGRTNATNEKLFFGSGTQLSVL.

The chain recombines TRBV11-3 with TRBJ1-1; 7 nucleotides line up with TRBD1. The CDR3 contains 13 residues. Germline V gene data show CDR1 as SGHNT and CDR2 as YENEEA. Losses at the gene ends were 5 bases for V and 6 bases for J; bases not matched to a gene: 6. The CDR3 sequence: CASSLRDSPEAFF. The DNA for the CDR3 is TGTGCCAGCAGCCTGCGGGACAGCCCTGAAGCTTTCTTT.